This entry is about one TCR beta chain. Antigen: not known. This sample stems from a study of T cell responses to AZD1222 COVID-19 vaccine. General study points: The donors showed a predominance of white British ancestry and of females, with possible underestimation of clonal diversity. Two AZD1222 doses significantly raised spike-specific TCR breadth and depth over controls. Recipients of AZD1222 seropositive at baseline numbered only five or six.

Germline CDR1 MNHEY, CDR2 SVGAGI. This CDR3 comprises 15 residues. Trimming at V came to 0 bases and at J to 7 bases, leaving 7 bases not matched to a gene. Sequencing used immunoSEQ multiplex PCR; TCRdb keeps in-frame clones, though not all of them. Here the sample spans some 130,000 clones, less than 95% being singletons. Source: peripheral blood, taken on day 0 of AZD1222 vaccination. This receptor was identified in an adult in good health. V is TRBV6-5 and J is TRBJ1-2; 8 nucleotides agree with TRBD1. CDR3: CASSYSKSGGFGYTF. DNA of the CDR3: TGTGCCAGCAGTTACTCGAAGTCAGGGGGCTTTGGCTACACCTTC.